These 11 T cell receptor beta chains were all obtained from the same sample, sequenced in a study of STAT5B mutations in CD4+ large granular lymphocyte leukemia. The data were produced by immunoSEQ multiplex PCR, yet TCRdb's version contains in-frame clones alone and is incomplete. The sample lists about 21,000 clones; about three quarters were seen once. The sequenced sample was CD4+ T cells from blood buffy coats. Receptors were obtained from a human donor in good health.

V gene TRBV7-9 combines with J gene TRBJ1-5; D is uncertain. From germline, CDR1 is SEHNR and CDR2 FQNEAQ (reference sequence). V lost 1 base, J lost 9 bases, and 10 bases lay in between. The CDR3 totals 13 residues. This CDR3 reads CASSLGDGRPQHF. CDR3 sequence (DNA): TGTGCCAGCAGCTTAGGAGACGGTAGGCCCCAGCATTTT. The variable domain in full, completed from reference TRBV7-9 and TRBJ1-5, reads DTGVSQNPRHKITKRGQNVTFRCDPISEHNRLYWYRQTLGQGPEFLTYFQNEAQLEKSRLLSDRFSAERPKGSFSTLEIQRTEQGDSAMYLCASSLGDGRPQHFGDGTRLSIL.

A few counts support this clone. The chain carries TRBV2 and TRBJ2-5; D not certain. Germline V gene sequence: CDR1 SNHLY, CDR2 FYNNEI. The CDR3 length is 11 residues. V was shortened by 4 bases and J by 7 bases, with 7 bases between the two germline ends. DNA of the CDR3: TGTGCCAGCAGTGTATTATCGACCCAGTACTTC. It yields the protein CASSVLSTQYF.

This chain connects TRBV7-2 to TRBJ1-5; D remains ambiguous. Germline V gene lookup returns CDR1 SGHTA and CDR2 FQGNSA. The CDR3 runs 16 residues. The V gene lost 5 bases and the J gene lost 2 bases, with 16 bases spanning the gap. CDR3 DNA: TGTGCCAGCAGCCCCGCAGGCGTATGGGGCAATCAGCCCCAGCATTTT. Protein product: CASSPAGVWGNQPQHF.

The chain is built from TRBV2 and TRBJ1-4; no definite D call. Trimming left V 6 bases short and J 1 base short, with 6 bases between. Germline loops: CDR1 SNHLY, CDR2 FYNNEI. The CDR3 is made up of 13 amino acids. CDR3 amino acids: CASSARTNEKLFF. Written as DNA, the CDR3 is TGTGCCAGCAGCGCCCGAACTAATGAAAAACTGTTTTTT.

This clone was counted a few times. The rearrangement uses TRBV15 and TRBJ2-6; possibly TRBD2 for D (5 bases). The CDR3 spans 15 residues. Trimming pared 4 bases from V and 0 bases from J, leaving 7 bases between. The germline gives CDR1 LNHNV, CDR2 YYDKDF (reference sequence). This chain's CDR3 is CATSTGSSGANVLTF. CDR3 in DNA: TGTGCCACCAGCACGGGGTCCTCTGGGGCCAACGTCCTGACTTTC.

V gene TRBV15 combines with J gene TRBJ1-6, with 9 bases matching TRBD1. V shed 0 bases, J shed 10 bases, and the junction held 4 bases outside the gene matches. This CDR3 has 15 amino acids. CDR1 and CDR2 (germline): LNHNV, YYDKDF (reference sequence). The CDR3 DNA follows: TGTGCCACCAGCAGAGATCGGGACAGGGTGTCACCCCTCCACTTT. Its protein is CATSRDRDRVSPLHF.

This chain links TRBV9 with TRBJ2-3; D possibly uses TRBD1 or TRBD2 (5 bases each). Germline-derived CDR1 and CDR2 are SGDLS and YYNGEE. V was cut by 0 bases and J by 4 bases, with 9 bases left in between. The CDR3 has 14 residues. The CDR3 DNA is TGTGCCAGCAGCGTAGATCAGGGAGCAGATACGCAGTATTTT. Translated, it gives CASSVDQGADTQYF.

The chain employs TRBV6-5 and TRBJ1-2; tentatively, D is TRBD1 (5 bases). Germline CDR1 reads MNHEY; CDR2 reads SVGAGI. The CDR3 is made up of 13 amino acids. Trimming pared 5 bases from V and 5 bases from J, leaving 12 bases between. The CDR3 bases are TGTGCCAGCAGTCAACGGGACGGATATGGCTACACCTTC. Its protein is CASSQRDGYGYTF.

This clone occurred a few times. The chain is built from TRBV6-5 and TRBJ1-1; D is unresolved. CDR3 size: 13 residues. V lost 2 bases, J lost 5 bases, and 9 bases lay in between. The germline gives CDR1 MNHEY, CDR2 SVGAGI. CDR3 sequence: CASSYSFRTEAFF. The CDR3 DNA reads TGTGCCAGCAGTTACAGTTTCCGGACTGAAGCTTTCTTT.

This clone was seen only once. CDR3 loop: CASSRDGSREQYF. Here the CDR3 DNA reads TGTGCCAGCAGCCGGGACGGGTCTCGGGAGCAGTACTTC. V usage is TRBV6-6 and J usage is TRBJ2-7; the D gene could be TRBD1 or TRBD2 (5 bases each). Germline CDR1 MNHNY, CDR2 SVGAGI (reference sequence). V gave up 6 bases and J gave up 7 bases, with 16 bases separating them. The CDR3 is 13 residues long.

The V and J genes are TRBV7-2 and TRBJ2-2, with 9 bases fitting TRBD2. This CDR3 is built from 16 residues. The J segment lost 2 bases and the V segment lost 4 bases, leaving 5 bases of the junction unmatched. Germline-derived CDR1 and CDR2 are SGHTA and FQGNSA. The CDR3 coding sequence is TGTGCCAGCAGCTCGGCGGGAGGGATAAACACCGGGGAGCTGTTTTTT. Translation gives CASSSAGGINTGELFF.